Listed below are T cell receptor beta chains from one sample, sequenced in a study of blood T cell repertoires in COVID-19. Here immunoSEQ multiplex PCR was the method, and the copy in TCRdb shows in-frame clones only, minus some. The sample carries around 20,000 clones, over 75% recorded once. The sequencing input was peripheral blood. The receptors here all came from a man older than 75 with acute or convalescent COVID-19. Each CDR3 is given with its conserved first and last residue. A D gene is named only where the DNA matches it firmly. Only part of the rows carry a size: once, few, many, or a class if the clone is expanded.

D gene	V gene	clone size	J gene	CDR3 protein	CDR3 DNA
-	TRBV14	-	TRBJ2-3	CASSHTDTQYF	TGTGCCAGCAGTCACACAGATACGCAGTATTTT
-	TRBV6-5	few	TRBJ1-5	CASSYSHRENQPQHF	TGTGCCAGCAGTTACTCGCACAGAGAGAATCAGCCCCAGCATTTT
TRBD1	TRBV6-6	-	TRBJ2-2	CASSPQGQGNTGELFF	TGTGCCAGCAGTCCCCAAGGACAGGGGAACACCGGGGAGCTGTTTTTT
-	TRBV30	-	TRBJ2-3	CAWSLGGADTQYF	TGTGCCTGGAGTCTTGGGGGCGCAGATACGCAGTATTTT
-	TRBV4-3	-	TRBJ1-1	CASSHDRPTEAFF	TGCGCCAGCAGCCACGACAGACCCACTGAAGCTTTCTTT
-	TRBV6-1	-	TRBJ1-2	CASSESGYYGYTF	TGTGCCAGCAGTGAATCGGGGTATTATGGCTACACCTTC
-	TRBV5-1	-	TRBJ1-6	CASSSTDSYSPLHF	TGCGCCAGCAGCTCTACGGACAGCTACTCACCCCTCCACTTT
TRBD2	TRBV11-2	few	TRBJ2-2	CASSLAYSSGGATELFF	TGTGCCAGCAGCTTAGCCTACTCCAGCGGGGGGGCTACGGAGCTGTTTTTT
TRBD2	TRBV3-1/TRBV3-2	-	TRBJ2-3	CASTRGTDTQYF	TGTGCCAGCACGCGGGGGACAGATACGCAGTATTTT
-	TRBV6-5	-	TRBJ1-1	CASSYFGGDTEAFF	TGTGCCAGCAGTTACTTCGGGGGGGACACTGAAGCTTTCTTT
-	TRBV20-1	-	TRBJ1-2	CSARALDTRTF	TGCAGTGCTAGAGCCCTGGACACAAGGACCTTC
TRBD2	TRBV6-2/TRBV6-3	-	TRBJ2-1	CASSYSNLAGYNEQFF	TGTGCCAGCAGTTACTCGAACCTAGCGGGGTACAATGAGCAGTTCTTC
-	TRBV21-1	many	TRBJ1-6	CASSNRGRESSYNSPLHF	TGTGCCAGCAGCAACAGGGGGCGGGAGAGCTCCTATAATTCACCCCTCCACTTT
-	TRBV6-5	few	TRBJ1-4	CASRREQRNEKLFF	TGTGCCAGCCGTCGAGAACAGAGAAATGAAAAACTGTTTTTT
TRBD1	TRBV3-1/TRBV3-2	once	TRBJ2-3	CASSQGTGRRQRDTQYF	TGTGCCAGCAGTCAAGGGACAGGGAGACGACAGCGGGACACGCAGTATTTT
-	TRBV7-9	-	TRBJ2-5	CASSDSGTQYF	TGTGCCAGCAGCGACTCGGGGACCCAGTACTTC
TRBD1	TRBV19	-	TRBJ1-2	CASSLTSGGLGGYTF	TGTGCCAGTAGTTTAACCTCAGGGGGCTTGGGAGGCTACACCTTC
-	TRBV6-2/TRBV6-3	-	TRBJ2-7	CASSYSGTPIPYF	TGTGCCAGCAGTTACTCGGGCACCCCTATTCCGTACTTC
-	TRBV29-1	few	TRBJ1-1	CSVDGQPNTEAFF	TGCAGCGTTGATGGACAACCCAACACTGAAGCTTTCTTT
-	TRBV11-2	-	TRBJ1-1	CASSLEWGRSNTEAFF	TGTGCCAGCAGCTTAGAATGGGGGCGATCCAACACTGAAGCTTTCTTT
TRBD1	TRBV30	-	TRBJ1-1	CAWRDRGPAFF	TGTGCCTGGAGGGACAGGGGGCCAGCTTTCTTT
TRBD1	TRBV18	-	TRBJ1-5	CASQTGDSNQPQHF	TGTGCCAGCCAAACAGGGGATAGCAATCAGCCCCAGCATTTT